The text below deals with one TCR beta chain. This receptor's antigen is unknown. The input lacks base qualities; no much larger clone sits a single base away. This specimen comes from a study of cytomegalovirus exposure and HLA in healthy donors (dated by TCRdb to about 2017). A note on the overall study: An earlier analysis of some 500 of the donors reported about 250 Gb of sequence data and 117 million unique TCR beta sequences from about 200 million T cells. A later analysis re-analyzed previously published TCR beta repertoires from roughly 600 donors and added high-resolution HLA genotyping to study TCR occurrence patterns. The aim of the study was to test whether cataloging public T cell receptors could identify signatures of past pathogen exposure. Because of strong linkage in the cohort, 5 or 6 DR-DQ haplotypes were treated as single units for association and clustering. HLA typing included class I and class II loci at four-digit resolution. Among a few hundred genotyped donors of the cohort, an average of roughly 240,000 unique TCR beta nucleotide sequences were sequenced per donor, approximately 20% of them non-productive. An early release that covered roughly 600 HLA-typed donors contained about 290 gigabases of sequencing data and roughly 84 million unique TCR sequences. Rather than using new phenotypic data, the later analysis identified candidate immune exposures from TCR beta sequences and from how often those sequences occurred across donors. Typing coverage differed by locus: A, B, C, DRB1 and DQB1 were typed in roughly 620-640 donors, DQA1 in 500 to 550, DPA1 in 600 to 610, and DPB1 in 400 to 490. Alongside the repertoire data, information on donor age, sex, ethnicity and CMV serostatus was compiled. Every discovery cohort repertoire had been produced on one sequencing platform. Of the 398 genotyped donors, 81% fell in the genetic ancestry cluster associated with self-reported Caucasian donors. Besides the first cohort of approximately 710 subjects, a separate validation cohort made up of 120 different subjects was used. In an earlier analysis of a few hundred of the donors, high-throughput TCR beta sequencing was used to judge whether each TCR beta V gene segment behaved as functional or pseudogenic. The study profiled the T cell repertoires of under 700 subjects by immunosequencing and related them to cytomegalovirus serostatus. Genome-wide SNP genotypes for about 65% of the roughly 700 donors were used in a later genetic analysis, which treated that subset as a discovery cohort. The study combined high-throughput TCR immunosequencing, statistical association of individual TCRs with disease status, and machine learning to predict cytomegalovirus infection status.

The receptor library was made with the immunoSEQ multiplex PCR assay. For the multiplex PCR, a mixture combining 60 forward primers for TCR Vbeta segments and 13 reverse primers for TCR Jbeta segments was used. A multiplex PCR assay on genomic DNA amplified the CDR3 region of rearranged TCR beta genes. The amplified TCR beta libraries were sequenced on the Illumina HiSeq System as 87-base-pair reads. The study's processing was this. A later analysis tallied tens of millions of unique TCR beta chains across the 700 or so repertoires, and around 12 million of those chains were shared by two or more donors. To remove PCR and sequencing errors, raw reads were error-corrected and collapsed into unique sequences using a nearest-neighbor algorithm that merged closely related sequences. Alignment of CDR3 sequences to IMGT reference sequences was used to assign V, D and J gene segments. Each retained sequence needed at least a six-nucleotide match to both a V gene segment and a J gene segment. A rearrangement counted as productive if the CDR3 had no stop codons and remained in frame with V and J, and every other rearrangement counted as non-productive. Following IMGT convention, CDR3 was defined as the stretch from the second conserved V-encoded cysteine up to the conserved J-encoded phenylalanine. In an earlier analysis of around 570 of the donors, sequences lacking an unambiguous match to a single V gene segment were excluded. An earlier analysis of fewer than 650 of the donors classified V segments as functional when productive rearrangements were above 56.7% and as segregating when the standard deviation between donors was above 5%. To diagnose cytomegalovirus status from the catalog of TCR beta chain sequences, a statistical classification framework was built. A later analysis assigned V and J genes by comparing TCR nucleotide sequences with IMGT/GENE-DB human TR gene sequences. The TCRdist pipeline was used in a later analysis to assign CDR3 sequences and most-parsimonious VDJ recombination scenarios. A later analysis defined each TCR beta chain by its CDR3 amino acid sequence plus V-gene family, and excluded reads lacking a unique V-gene family. In a later analysis, around 650 highly shared, low-generation-probability nucleotide sequences were removed to address suspected cross-contamination and a sequencing artifact. In a later analysis, a clonal expansion index was calculated for each public chain from normalized within-repertoire ranks of inferred template counts. In a later analysis, generation probabilities were computed using a VDJ recombination model fitted to out-of-frame rearrangements, and the results were checked against IGoR. In a later analysis, hypergeometric tests were used to score TCR-TCR, TCR-HLA and TCR-CMV co-occurrence, with a repertoire-size bias correction applied to TCR pairs. False discovery rates were estimated in a later analysis by permuting HLA or CMV assignments 20 times. In a later analysis, co-occurring TCRs were grouped using DBSCAN, and TCRdist sequence similarity was added for clustering within HLA-allele-positive subsets. For co-occurrence clustering, repertoires with fewer than 30,000 or more than 120,000 public chains were excluded, along with a handful of repertoires with anomalous nucleotide sharing. TCRdb holds this immuneACCESS table with in-frame rearrangements only. Some clones are missing; in checked studies, unresolved V genes explain under half, and the rest has no known cause. Clonal size and the V and J genes are those of that table, whereas D and trimming came from the DNA. The sample table lists over 75,000 clones, roughly 80% of them with a count of one. Jointly, the top ten make up about 3.4% of the sample.

The cohort consisted of more than 650 healthy bone marrow donors. At the time of sampling, every cohort member was nominally healthy, though immune exposures that went unrecorded were likely present. The donor tested CMV seropositive, placing the donor among the roughly 270 seropositive members of the cohort. Each donor provided a peripheral blood sample, and peripheral blood mononuclear cells were used for TCR beta sequencing. The Qiagen DNeasy Blood Extraction Kit was used to extract genomic DNA from the blood cell samples. Paper-wide results and their limitations: Strong co-occurrence of HLA alleles, especially DR and DQ, made assigning TCR associations to individual alleles difficult. In both the original and validation cohorts, the classifier was reported to diagnose cytomegalovirus status with high specificity and sensitivity. A later analysis found that TCR association rates varied across HLA loci, with DRB1 alleles showing the most associated TCRs and HLA-C alleles the fewest. In a later analysis, HLA-associated TCR beta chains showed more clonal expansion and lower generation probabilities than non-associated chains that were equally common. A further reported finding was that TCR beta sequences accurately predicted the HLA-A and HLA-B alleles for most subjects in the first cohort. Across donors, most TCR sequences were observed very rarely, whereas some public TCRs were present in many individuals. The sequencing pipeline was judged likely to have produced a cluster of highly shared sequence variants as a technical artifact. Presence/absence analyses assumed roughly uniform sequencing depth across donors, an assumption that may not hold. In a later analysis, some 17,000 TCR beta sequences were associated with specific HLA alleles at a false discovery rate of 0.05. It was suggested by the authors that the approach could potentially be generalized to other disease states and immunological phenotypes. In vitro tests confirmed that a few of the cytomegalovirus-associated TCR beta chains recognize cytomegalovirus antigens. In this cohort, only TCR beta chains were sequenced, and detectable features were limited by the absence of alpha or paired-chain data. Several of the top co-occurrence clusters appeared to be linked to parvovirus B19, influenza, CMV and Epstein-Barr virus, according to a later analysis. The study listed approximately 160 TCR beta chains as associated with cytomegalovirus. Linkage disequilibrium might explain the correlated functional status among segregating V segments, but an unknown experimental factor could not be ruled out. Immune exposure information for the cohort was limited to CMV serostatus. In a later genetic analysis, a missense DCLRE1C variant was associated with V-gene and J-gene trimming of TCR beta chains, and the association was replicated in an independent cohort. Because HLA typing was missing for some donors at each locus, association tests included only the typed subset. The 87-base-pair reads could not distinguish some IMGT-functional V segments, including TRBV6-2 and TRBV6-3, so those segments were excluded. A later analysis found that most CMV-associated TCR beta chains appeared HLA-restricted, with HLA associations seemingly driven largely by CMV exposure. In an earlier analysis of fewer than 750 of the donors, most TCR beta V segments were observed in productive rearrangements about 87% or about 30% of the time, broadly matching IMGT annotations. A later genetic analysis reported fewer N-insertions in productive TCRs among donors in an Asian-associated ancestry cluster than the approximately 700-donor mean. Around 16 rarely observed V segments, including chromosome 9 orphons, were excluded from the earlier analysis of about 610 of the donors because counts were too low.

The CDR3 covers 16 residues, taking in both the cysteine and the phenylalanine. Only the CDR3 DNA stays, 48 bases, in frame from base 1. V is pared back by 2 bases and J by 0 bases, with 13 bases lying between the germline termini. As encoded in the germline V gene (reference sequence), CDR1 is GTSNPN while CDR2 is SVGIG. The clonotype was recovered from a young man in good health and CMV-seropositive. Sequences were obtained from PBMCs. This chain joins TRBV30 to TRBJ2-2; the D gene is perhaps TRBD2, on 6 matching bases. The CDR3 region has the sequence CAWSLGLLTNTGELFF. The bases are TGTGCCTGGAGTCTCGGACTATTAACGAACACCGGGGAGCTGTTTTTT.